Listed below are T cell receptor beta chains from one sample, sequenced in a study of T-cell reconstitution after alpha-beta-depleted transplantation in children. TCRdb re-called the PCR reads through MiXCR, storing one row per CDR3 protein. The table records around 670,000 distinct CDR3 sequences, 13% of them present only once. Material: PBMCs, obtained before TCRalphabeta/CD19-depleted stem cell transplant. All receptors come from a girl between 2 and 10 years old with congenital amegakaryocytic thrombocytopenia, due to receive a stem cell transplant. CDR3s include the opening cysteine and the closing phenylalanine or tryptophan. Fields, in order: V gene, J gene, clone size, CDR3 protein. A row's size may be missing; if present it is once, few, many or a size class.

>TRBV20-1|TRBJ1-1|.
CSARGGSQQNVVAFF
>TRBV19|TRBJ1-1|many
CASLGRRDTEAFF
>TRBV12-3/TRBV12-4|TRBJ2-1|many
CASSSGTYNEQFF
>TRBV4-1|TRBJ2-1|many
CASSPRTVSYNEQFF
>TRBV12-3/TRBV12-4|TRBJ2-5|many
CASSYRPETQYF
>TRBV11-1|TRBJ2-1|few
CASSLSVGTFSSYNEQFF
>TRBV12-3/TRBV12-4|TRBJ1-5|.
CASSLNGNQPQRF
>TRBV7-2|TRBJ2-1|.
CASSSFGGRAVEQFF
>TRBV18|TRBJ2-3|.
CASSPPSSATDTQYF
>TRBV20-1|TRBJ2-6|.
CSARWRGPSSGANVLTF
>TRBV12-5|TRBJ2-7|few
CASGLVGRVVHEQYF